A selection of T cell receptor beta chains follows, all from one sample in a study of PD-1 blockade in mismatch repair-deficient tumors. Measured with immunoSEQ multiplex PCR; TCRdb has only the in-frame clones, and not every one. Of roughly 120,000 clones in the sample, about 88% were seen once. This material consisted of peripheral blood, taken approximately 70 weeks after starting pembrolizumab. The receptors stem from an adult with mismatch repair-deficient cancer. CDR3s include the opening cysteine and the closing phenylalanine or tryptophan. Fields, in order: J gene, clone size, D gene, V gene, CDR3 DNA, CDR3 protein. A D gene is named only where the DNA matches it firmly. A clone size is listed for some rows: how often the clone was seen (once, few, many), or a class if it is expanded.

>TRBJ2-7|-|TRBD2|TRBV10-2
TGCGCCAGCACCTGGAGTAGCGGGAGCAGTGTGGAGCAGTACTTC
CASTWSSGSSVEQYF
>TRBJ1-3|-|-|TRBV21-1
TGTGCCAGCAGCCAGCTCCCGGGGAGAGCAGCCTTTGATTCTGGAAACACCATATATTTT
CASSQLPGRAAFDSGNTIYF
>TRBJ2-1|-|-|TRBV7-2
TGTGCCAGCAGCTTTTTGGGGGATCTACGGGAGCAGTTCTTC
CASSFLGDLREQFF
>TRBJ2-7|-|-|TRBV27
TGTGCCAGCAGTTTGGGGGCCGGGCTAGCGGCCGCCGAGCAGTACTTC
CASSLGAGLAAAEQYF
>TRBJ2-7|-|-|TRBV6-1
TGTGCCAGCAGTGAAGCCCCCTACGAGCAGTACTTC
CASSEAPYEQYF
>TRBJ2-3|few|-|TRBV5-1
TGCGCCAGCAGCTTGGATTTGGGCACAGATACGCAGTATTTT
CASSLDLGTDTQYF
>TRBJ1-5|-|-|TRBV7-2
TGTGCCAGCAGCTTAGCCGCTAGCAATCAGCCCCAGCATTTT
CASSLAASNQPQHF
>TRBJ1-1|-|-|TRBV29-1
TGCAGCGTGATCCACACAAACACTGAAGCTTTCTTT
CSVIHTNTEAFF
>TRBJ2-2|medium-sized|TRBD2|TRBV2
TGTGCCAGCAGTGAAGCGGGGGAGGGCGGGGAGCTGTTTTTT
CASSEAGEGGELFF
>TRBJ1-1|-|-|TRBV6-6
TGTGCCAGCAGTAAGACGAACACTGAAGCTTTCTTT
CASSKTNTEAFF
>TRBJ1-2|once|-|TRBV7-9
TGTGCCAGCACCATAGGGGCAGGGGAGGAAGGCTACACCTTC
CASTIGAGEEGYTF